This is a list of T cell receptor beta chains from one sample in a study of OX40 agonist ivuxolimab in advanced cancers. Clones were read by immunoSEQ multiplex PCR, and TCRdb kept only the in-frame ones, dropping some. The sample lists more than 45,000 clones, 85% to 90% occurring once. Source: CD4+ or CD8+ T cells sorted from blood, taken in a trial of the OX40 agonist ivuxolimab. Receptors were obtained from an adult with an advanced solid tumor such as melanoma, head and neck, liver or kidney cancer. CDR3s include the opening cysteine and the closing phenylalanine or tryptophan. A D gene is named only where the DNA matches it firmly. Clone size is stated in some rows and not others, as once, few, many or a class when expanded.

TRBV29-1,NA,TRBJ1-3,NA,TGCAGCGTTGAGGCTGGAAACACCATATATTTT,CSVEAGNTIYF
TRBV19,NA,TRBJ2-1,TRBD2,TGTGCCAGTAGTATTCTAGCGGGAGCCAATGAGCAGTTCTTC,CASSILAGANEQFF
TRBV5-1,NA,TRBJ2-7,TRBD1,TGCGCCAGCAGTTGGGGACAGGGGACCTACGAGCAGTACTTC,CASSWGQGTYEQYF
TRBV6-5,NA,TRBJ1-2,NA,TGTGCCAGCAGCACCTGGGACGACTATGGCTACACCTTC,CASSTWDDYGYTF
TRBV7-9,NA,TRBJ2-5,NA,TGTGCCAGCAGCAAACCGACTGAGCAAGAGACCCAGTACTTC,CASSKPTEQETQYF
TRBV27,NA,TRBJ2-1,NA,TGTGCCACCAAAACCGAGTTGGGGCGCAATGAGCAGTTCTTC,CATKTELGRNEQFF
TRBV5-6,few,TRBJ2-1,NA,TGTGCCAGCAGTACCGGGACCTGGCAGTTCTTC,CASSTGTWQFF
TRBV27,NA,TRBJ2-1,NA,TGTGCCAGCAGTTTAGGCGGGGTACACAATGAGCAGTTCTTC,CASSLGGVHNEQFF
TRBV2,NA,TRBJ2-2,NA,TGTGCCAGCAGGGGGGGTTACGTACCCGGGGAGCTGTTTTTT,CASRGGYVPGELFF
TRBV9,NA,TRBJ1-2,NA,TGTGCCAGCAGCGCCGGTGGGGACTACTATGGCTACACCTTC,CASSAGGDYYGYTF
TRBV6-4,once,TRBJ2-1,NA,TGTGCCAGCAGTGCCCGGGACACCGCCTACAATGAGCAGTTCTTC,CASSARDTAYNEQFF
TRBV30,once,TRBJ1-4,TRBD1,TGTGCCGGTCGGGGACAGTTTTATAATGAAAAACTGTTTTTT,CAGRGQFYNEKLFF
TRBV7-9,once,TRBJ2-1,TRBD2,TGTGCCAGCAGCTCGCGGGAGTCCGGCTCCTACAATGAGCAGTTCTTC,CASSSRESGSYNEQFF
TRBV27,NA,TRBJ1-2,NA,TGTGCCAGCAAAAAGATTGGGGGTACCTATGGCTACACCTTC,CASKKIGGTYGYTF
TRBV6-6,NA,TRBJ2-7,TRBD1,TGTGCCAGCAGTTACGGCGACAGGGGTTACGAGCAGTACTTC,CASSYGDRGYEQYF
TRBV5-1,once,TRBJ2-1,TRBD2,TGCGCCAGCAGCCCCGGACTAGCGCCCTACAATGAGCAGTTCTTC,CASSPGLAPYNEQFF
TRBV4-2,NA,TRBJ2-2,NA,TGTGCCAGCAGCCAATCTAGCAGCCGGGAGCTGTTTTTT,CASSQSSSRELFF
TRBV27,NA,TRBJ1-2,NA,TGTGCCAGCAGACATGTGGGGGGCGCAAGATATGGCTACACCTTC,CASRHVGGARYGYTF
TRBV2,few,TRBJ2-7,TRBD2,TGTGCCAGCAGTGAAAGAGCGGGAGTGTCCTACGAGCAGTACTTC,CASSERAGVSYEQYF
TRBV7-6,NA,TRBJ1-2,TRBD1,TGTGCCAGCAGCTTAAATTCAGGGGGCAAGTATGGCTACACCTTC,CASSLNSGGKYGYTF
TRBV25-1,NA,TRBJ2-5,TRBD1,TGTGCCAGCAGTGCTGGGGACAGTCTCCAAGAGACCCAGTACTTC,CASSAGDSLQETQYF
TRBV4-1,NA,TRBJ2-2,NA,TGCGCCAGCAGCCATGCCTTAGGGACTGGGGAGCTGTTTTTT,CASSHALGTGELFF
TRBV9,NA,TRBJ2-2,NA,TGTGCCAGCAGCGTAGGGAATAGAAAGGAGGGGGAGCTGTTTTTT,CASSVGNRKEGELFF